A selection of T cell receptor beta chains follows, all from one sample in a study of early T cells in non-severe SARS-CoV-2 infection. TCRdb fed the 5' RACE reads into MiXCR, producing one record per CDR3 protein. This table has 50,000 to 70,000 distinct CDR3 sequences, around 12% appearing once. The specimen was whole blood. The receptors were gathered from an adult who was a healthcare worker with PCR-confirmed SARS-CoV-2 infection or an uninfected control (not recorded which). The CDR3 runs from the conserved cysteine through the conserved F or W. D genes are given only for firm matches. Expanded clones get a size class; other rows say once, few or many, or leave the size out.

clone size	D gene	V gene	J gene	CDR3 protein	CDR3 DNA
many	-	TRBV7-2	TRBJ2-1	CASSAGGANEQFF	TGTGCCAGCAGCGCCGGGGGCGCCAATGAGCAGTTCTTC
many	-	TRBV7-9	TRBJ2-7	CASSPVRTASYEQYF	TGTGCCAGCAGCCCAGTAAGGACAGCCTCCTACGAGCAGTACTTC
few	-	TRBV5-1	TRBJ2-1	CASSLVSSGVNEQFF	TGCGCCAGCAGCTTGGTGTCGTCAGGGGTCAATGAGCAGTTCTTC
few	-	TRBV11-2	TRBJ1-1	CASSLEMTRGTEAFF	TGTGCCAGCAGCTTAGAAATGACCCGTGGCACTGAAGCTTTCTTT
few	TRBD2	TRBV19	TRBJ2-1	CASSAGLAGEQFF	TGTGCCAGTAGTGCCGGACTAGCTGGTGAGCAGTTCTTC
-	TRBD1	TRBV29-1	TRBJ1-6	CSVEKGQRDNSPLHF	TGCAGCGTTGAGAAGGGACAGAGAGATAATTCACCCCTCCACTTT
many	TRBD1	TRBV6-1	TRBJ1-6	CASRKGGQGASSYNSPLHF	TGTGCCAGCAGGAAAGGGGGACAGGGGGCGAGCTCCTATAATTCACCCCTCCACTTT
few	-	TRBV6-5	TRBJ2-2	CASSYVRNTGELFF	TGTGCCAGCAGTTACGTCCGTAACACCGGGGAGCTGTTTTTT
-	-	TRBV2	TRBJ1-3	CASSHRAVWGNTIYF	TGTGCCAGCAGCCACAGGGCCGTGTGGGGAAACACCATATATTTT
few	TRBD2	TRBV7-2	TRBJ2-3	CASSLGASGGTDTQYF	TGTGCCAGCAGCTTAGGGGCCAGCGGGGGCACAGATACGCAGTATTTT
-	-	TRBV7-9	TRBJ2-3	CASSPSAITDTQYF	TGTGCCAGCAGCCCAAGCGCAATCACAGATACGCAGTATTTT
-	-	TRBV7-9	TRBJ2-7	CASSFPDGGEQYF	TGTGCCAGCAGCTTCCCGGATGGGGGGGAGCAGTACTTC
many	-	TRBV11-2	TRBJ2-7	CASSLSSYEQYF	TGTGCCAGCAGCCTATCCTCCTACGAGCAGTACTTC
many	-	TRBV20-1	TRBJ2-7	CSATGGPYEQYF	TGCAGTGCTACGGGGGGCCCCTACGAGCAGTACTTC
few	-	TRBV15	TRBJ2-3	CATPADSLPTDTQYF	TGTGCCACCCCAGCGGATTCTTTACCCACAGATACGCAGTATTTT
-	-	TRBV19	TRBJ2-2	CASSIGPTTTGELFF	TGTGCCAGTAGTATCGGGCCGACCACCACCGGGGAGCTGTTTTTT
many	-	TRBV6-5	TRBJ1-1	CASRDPNTEAFF	TGTGCCAGCAGGGACCCGAACACTGAAGCTTTCTTT
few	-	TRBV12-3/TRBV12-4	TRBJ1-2	CASSSRVHGYTF	TGTGCCAGCAGTTCGAGGGTCCATGGCTACACCTTC
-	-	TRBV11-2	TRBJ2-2	CASSWRTVNTGELFF	TGTGCCAGCAGCTGGAGGACAGTGAACACCGGGGAGCTGTTTTTT
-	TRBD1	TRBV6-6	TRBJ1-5	CASSPGQGISNQPQHF	TGTGCCAGCAGTCCGGGACAGGGTATTAGCAATCAGCCCCAGCATTTT
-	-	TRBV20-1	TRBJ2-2	CSAMERTGYTGELFF	TGCAGTGCCATGGAACGGACGGGCTACACCGGGGAGCTGTTTTTT
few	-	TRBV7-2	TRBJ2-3	CASSLSLLETQYF	TGTGCCAGCAGCTTATCGCTTCTGGAGACGCAGTATTTT
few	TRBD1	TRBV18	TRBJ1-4	CASSRQIRDRKEKLFF	TGTGCCAGCTCACGGCAAATCCGGGACAGAAAAGAAAAACTGTTTTTT
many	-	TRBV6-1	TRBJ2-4	CASSEGGLAKNIQYF	TGTGCCAGCAGTGAAGGTGGCTTAGCCAAAAACATTCAGTACTTC
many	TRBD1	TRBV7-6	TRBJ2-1	CASSTRSGTALGHEQFF	TGTGCCAGCAGCACGAGATCCGGGACAGCTCTAGGGCATGAGCAGTTCTTC
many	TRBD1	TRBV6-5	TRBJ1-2	CASSQGQGLSLYGYTF	TGTGCCAGCAGCCAGGGACAGGGGTTGTCCCTCTATGGCTACACCTTC
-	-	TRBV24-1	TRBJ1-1	CATTGTFNTEAFF	TGTGCCACCACAGGGACATTTAACACTGAAGCTTTCTTT
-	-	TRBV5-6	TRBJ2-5	CASSLVVAAQETQYF	TGTGCCAGCAGCTTGGTTGTGGCGGCCCAAGAGACCCAGTACTTC
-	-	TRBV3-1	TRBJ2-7	CASSLRLGKSLSSYEQYF	TGTGCCAGCAGCCTCAGACTGGGAAAATCCCTAAGCTCCTACGAGCAGTACTTC
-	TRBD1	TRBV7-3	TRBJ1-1	CASSLGPRGSEAFF	TGTGCCAGCAGCTTAGGTCCCAGGGGGTCTGAAGCTTTCTTT
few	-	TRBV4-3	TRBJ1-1	CASSQDRISAQNTEAFF	TGCGCCAGCAGCCAAGATAGGATTTCGGCCCAGAACACTGAAGCTTTCTTT
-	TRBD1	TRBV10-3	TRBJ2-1	CAISGGQGDSYNEQFF	TGTGCCATCAGTGGAGGACAGGGGGACTCCTACAATGAGCAGTTCTTC
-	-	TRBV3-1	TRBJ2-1	CASSQSPGPYNEQFF	TGTGCCAGCAGCCAATCTCCAGGACCCTACAATGAGCAGTTCTTC
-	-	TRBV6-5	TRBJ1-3	CASRPTGNLGNTIYF	TGTGCCAGCCGTCCCACGGGGAATCTTGGGAACACCATATATTTT
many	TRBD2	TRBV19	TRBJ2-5	CASSIGMTSRLGETQYF	TGTGCCAGTAGTATAGGTATGACTAGCCGCCTGGGAGAGACCCAGTACTTC
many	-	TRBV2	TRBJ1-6	CASSVVRNNSPLHF	TGTGCCAGCAGTGTTGTCAGGAATAATTCACCCCTCCACTTT
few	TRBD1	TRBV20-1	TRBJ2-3	CSAFRTGSTTTDTQYF	TGCAGTGCTTTCCGGACAGGTTCCACTACCACAGATACGCAGTATTTT
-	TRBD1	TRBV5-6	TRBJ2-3	CASRVPGQGTDTQYF	TGTGCCAGCAGGGTACCGGGACAGGGAACAGATACGCAGTATTTT